A single sample gave rise to the 23 T cell receptor beta chains below, sequenced in a study of post-analysis software for immune sequencing data. Study observations and caveats: Higher frequency in patients than in controls was seen for roughly five TRBV segments, with TRBV5-6, TRBV5-1 and TRBV20-1 among them.

Presence of unique molecular identifiers characterized the TCR beta cDNA libraries. TCRdb reanalysed the PCR reads using MiXCR and keeps one entry per CDR3 protein. Among approximately 400,000 distinct CDR3 sequences, roughly 36% were seen once, and the ten largest hold under 15%. Their cognate antigens are unknown. The specimen sequenced was blood. The source of these receptors is a girl aged 5 to 17 with multiple sclerosis.

J is TRBJ2-5 and V is TRBV4-1, with D perhaps being TRBD1 or TRBD2 (6 bases each). V lost 0 bases, J lost 6 bases, and 14 bases lay in between. The CDR3 length is 15 residues. Germline assignment: CDR1 MGHRA and CDR2 YSYEKL. In DNA form, the CDR3 reads TGCGCCAGCAGCCAAGATAGGGGGGCGATAAAGACCCAGTACTTC. Translating it yields CASSQDRGAIKTQYF.

The V call is TRBV13, the J call TRBJ2-1, with 7 nucleotides matching TRBD1. This CDR3 comprises 15 residues. The V gene end was trimmed by 5 bases and the J gene end by 3 bases; junction bases not matched to a gene: 7. Germline V gene data show CDR1 as PRHDT and CDR2 as FYEKMQ (reference sequence). The CDR3 DNA follows: TGTGCCAGCAGCCAAGGGACAGTAAACTACAATGAGCAGTTCTTC. Translation gives CASSQGTVNYNEQFF. Full variable domain (remainder filled in from reference TRBV13 and TRBJ2-1): AAGVIQSPRHLIKEKRETATLKCYPIPRHDTVYWYQQGPGQDPQFLISFYEKMQSDKGSIPDRFSAQQFSDYHSELNMSSLELGDSALYFCASSQGTVNYNEQFFGPGTRLTVL.

This clonotype was counted only a few times. CDR3 nucleotide sequence: TGTGCCAGCAGCTCAAGGGGGAAGGCTGGTGGCTACACCTTC. The encoded protein is CASSSRGKAGGYTF. The rearrangement uses TRBV7-2 and TRBJ1-2; TRBD1 is a possible D gene (6 bases). This CDR3 region has 14 residues. With 4 bases removed from V and 7 bases from J, the gap between germline ends came to 16 bases. CDR1 is SGHTA and CDR2 is FQGNSA in the germline V gene.

In DNA form, the CDR3 reads TGTGCCAGCAGCCAAGTCGGACAGGGAGATTGGTACGAGCAGTACTTC. It is translated as CASSQVGQGDWYEQYF. This chain uses TRBV3-1 with TRBJ2-5, with 8 bases identical to TRBD1. The closer fit of TRBJ2-7 to the DNA end suggests the J call may be wrong. In germline, CDR1 is LGHDT, CDR2 YNNKEL (reference sequence). CDR3 length: 16 residues.

This chain links TRBV25-1 with TRBJ2-7; D is undetermined. This CDR3 spans 12 amino acids. From germline, CDR1 is MGHDK and CDR2 SYGVNS. V was trimmed by 4 bases and J by 5 bases, leaving 9 bases between them. Written as DNA, the CDR3 is TGTGCCAGCAGTGCCCACGAGGACGAGCAGTACTTC. Encoded protein: CASSAHEDEQYF.

The J gene is TRBJ2-7, the V gene TRBV29-1, with D possibly being TRBD1 (6 bases). The CDR3 length is 15 residues. Germline V lookup: CDR1 SQVTM, CDR2 ANQGSEA. Trimming pared 5 bases from V and 4 bases from J, leaving 21 bases between. The CDR3: CSVLGQRTFWYEQYF. In nucleotides, the CDR3 is TGCAGCGTTCTAGGACAGCGTACCTTTTGGTACGAGCAGTACTTC.

This clonotype appeared a few times. The J gene is TRBJ2-7, the V gene TRBV29-1, with D possibly TRBD2 on 5 matching bases. Germline V gene data show CDR1 as SQVTM and CDR2 as ANQGSEA. The CDR3 is 14 amino acids. Trimming removed 7 bases from V and 2 bases from J, with 18 bases in between. The CDR3 DNA reads TGCAGCGCCCTAAAGGAACTAGTACCCTACGAGCAGTACTTC. Its translation: CSALKELVPYEQYF.

This clonotype was picked up one time. DNA for the CDR3: TGTGCCAGCAGGAAACGGATCGCTAGCACAGATACGCAGTATTTT. It translates to CASRKRIASTDTQYF. The rearrangement joins TRBV2 to TRBJ2-3; D call uncertain. The CDR3 sequence is 15 residues long. Germline V gives CDR1 SNHLY, CDR2 FYNNEI. Trimming shortened V by 6 bases and J by 0 bases, and 13 bases separated the two germline ends.

The sample holds a few counts of this clonotype. The chain combines TRBV5-1 with TRBJ2-5; 7 bases agree with TRBD1. Unmatched junction bases numbered 6, after V lost 3 bases and J lost 7 bases. The CDR3 is 13 amino acids. The germline CDR1 and CDR2 sequences are SGHRS and YFSETQ. The CDR3: CASSSTGPGTQYF. The CDR3, as DNA: TGCGCCAGCAGCTCGACAGGGCCAGGGACCCAGTACTTC.

This chain uses TRBV20-1 with TRBJ1-4; 9 nucleotides align to TRBD1. V lost 1 base to trimming and J lost 6 bases; unmatched junction nucleotides: 6. The germline V gene has CDR1 DFQATT and CDR2 SNEGSKA (reference sequence). CDR3 length: 15 amino acids. CDR3 region: CSARGGQGPDEKLFF. CDR3 DNA: TGCAGTGCTAGAGGGGGACAGGGACCAGATGAAAAACTGTTTTTT.

The rearrangement links TRBV10-3 to TRBJ2-3, with 9 bases aligning to TRBD2. The junction had 7 bases not matched to a gene; V was cut back by 4 bases and J by 5 bases. Germline V gene sequence: CDR1 ENHRY, CDR2 SYGVKD. The length of the CDR3 is 15 residues. CDR3 bases: TGTGCCATCAGTGGAGGCGGGGGGGCCAAAGATACGCAGTATTTT. Translation gives CAISGGGGAKDTQYF.

This clonotype has a count of ten or more. The gene calls are TRBV12-3 or TRBV12-4 and TRBJ1-1, with TRBD1 identical over 9 bases. J gave up 5 bases and V 4 bases, and 8 bases lay outside the gene matches. This CDR3 region has 15 residues. CDR3 sequence reads: CASSSSGQGSTEAFF. CDR3 DNA sequence: TGTGCCAGCAGTTCATCGGGACAGGGTAGTACTGAAGCTTTCTTT.

In this sample, this clonotype turned up a few times. V and J are TRBV12-3 or TRBV12-4 and TRBJ2-6, with D perhaps given as TRBD1 or TRBD2 (5 bases each). Between the trimmed V and J ends, which lost 6 bases and 3 bases, there was a span of 12 bases. This CDR3 is built from 15 residues. This CDR3 reads CASSLQGVGANVLTF. The CDR3 nucleotides are TGTGCCAGCAGCCTCCAGGGAGTTGGGGCCAACGTCCTGACTTTC.

This rearrangement joins TRBV25-1 to TRBJ1-1, with a weak D call TRBD1 (6 bases). Germline V CDR1 and CDR2: MGHDK, SYGVNS. V shed 7 bases and J shed 6 bases, with 15 bases lying between them. The CDR3 is made up of 13 amino acids. The CDR3 region has the DNA TGTGCCAGCAAACCCCCGGGGGGCCCTGAAGCTTTCTTT. Translation: CASKPPGGPEAFF.

This chain joins TRBV7-8 and TRBJ1-6; D remains unclear. Germline CDR1 and CDR2: SGHVS and FQNEAQ. The CDR3 consists of 15 residues. The V end lost 2 bases, the J end lost 3 bases, and 8 bases lay between the germline ends. Here the CDR3 reads CASSLNEYYNSPLHF. The CDR3 DNA follows: TGTGCCAGCAGCTTAAACGAATACTATAATTCACCCCTCCACTTT.

This clonotype has a count of ten or more. The chain recombines TRBV29-1 with TRBJ2-1, with 11 nucleotides matching TRBD2. Germline values: CDR1 SQVTM, CDR2 ANQGSEA. Germline trimming cut 6 bases from V and 12 bases from J; bases unmatched to any gene: 7. The CDR3 loop spans 12 amino acids. This CDR3 is CSVPGTSGGQFF. As DNA, the CDR3 is TGCAGCGTGCCTGGCACTAGCGGGGGGCAGTTCTTC.

This chain uses TRBV20-1 with TRBJ1-2; 9 bases map to TRBD1. V was pared by 0 bases and J by 2 bases, with 4 bases of the junction left unmatched. The CDR3 consists of 15 residues. In germline, CDR1 is DFQATT, CDR2 SNEGSKA (reference sequence). The CDR3 spells CSARDRTGENYGYTF. CDR3 bases: TGCAGTGCTAGAGATCGGACAGGGGAGAACTATGGCTACACCTTC.

This clonotype was counted a single time. A read error may account for a junction end that differs from germline. The chain recombines TRBV7-2 with TRBJ1-1, with D maybe TRBD1 (6 bases). The CDR3 consists of 16 residues. Per germline, CDR1 SGHTA and CDR2 FQGNSA. The CDR3 loop reads CAGSLVGGGRNTEAFF. The CDR3 DNA reads as TGTGCCGGCAGCTTAGTAGGAGGGGGACGGAACACTGAAGCTTTCTTT.

The chain joins TRBV12-3 or TRBV12-4 to TRBJ2-3; TRBD2 aligns across 11 bases. The CDR3 contains 18 residues. V was pared by 2 bases and J by 0 bases, with 7 bases of the junction left unmatched. Here the CDR3 reads CASSLRASGGSSTDTQYF. DNA for the CDR3: TGTGCCAGCAGTTTAAGGGCTAGCGGGGGGTCTAGCACAGATACGCAGTATTTT.

This clonotype has only a few counts. This chain joins TRBV4-1 and TRBJ2-3, with TRBD1 identical over 8 bases. Germline V gene sequence: CDR1 MGHRA, CDR2 YSYEKL. V lost 0 bases to trimming and J lost 1 base; unmatched junction nucleotides: 6. CDR3 size: 17 residues. The CDR3 is CASSQDWDRPRTDTQYF. CDR3 sequence (DNA): TGCGCCAGCAGCCAAGACTGGGACAGGCCTCGCACAGATACGCAGTATTTT.

This sequence joins TRBV20-1 and TRBJ2-7; D gene unclear. The CDR3 totals 14 residues. Germline lookup yields CDR1 DFQATT and CDR2 SNEGSKA (reference sequence). Trimming removed 6 bases from V and 3 bases from J, with 18 bases in between. CDR3: CSATALNMGYEQYF. The CDR3 bases are TGCAGTGCGACGGCCCTGAACATGGGCTACGAGCAGTACTTC.

This clonotype was detected only a few times. The rearrangement links TRBV7-8 to TRBJ2-4; a possible D gene is TRBD2 (5 bases). The better agreement between TRBJ2-7 and the DNA end casts doubt on the J call. Germline V gene lookup returns CDR1 SGHVS and CDR2 FQNEAQ. This CDR3 is built from 13 residues. Here the CDR3 DNA reads TGTGCCAGCAGCTTTCGGGGAAACTACGAGCAGTACTTC. Encoded protein: CASSFRGNYEQYF.

The gene calls are TRBV20-1 and TRBJ1-2; TRBD1 matches at 11 bases. Germline CDR1 reads DFQATT; CDR2 reads SNEGSKA (reference sequence). Trimming removed 5 bases from V and 3 bases from J; junction bases left unmatched: 5. The CDR3 runs 14 residues. DNA for the CDR3: TGCAGTGCTTGGACAGGGGGCAGTGACTATGGCTACACCTTC. The encoded protein is CSAWTGGSDYGYTF.